Described below is a single TCR beta chain sequence and its context. Its matching antigen is unknown. The time point was: peripheral blood 6 weeks after treatment start. This CDR3 spans 15 amino acids. V shed 2 bases, J shed 1 base, and the junction held 2 bases outside the gene matches. CDR1 MNHNS and CDR2 SASEGT come from the germline V gene. Assay: immunoSEQ multiplex PCR; the TCRdb copy retains only in-frame clones and omits some. The sample has 40,000 to 50,000 clones, roughly four fifths seen once. This record comes from a study of PD-L1 blockade in urothelial cancer. General observations from the study: Survival was better when pretreatment blood TCR clonality fell below the median.

The chain couples TRBV6-1 to TRBJ2-7; 10 positions agree with TRBD1. The source is a man aged 55 to 70 with urothelial cancer. The sample here was PBMCs, taken around atezolizumab (anti-PD-L1) treatment. The CDR3 sequence: CASSERTGGSYEQYF. The CDR3 DNA follows: TGTGCCAGCAGTGAAAGGACAGGGGGATCCTACGAGCAGTACTTC.